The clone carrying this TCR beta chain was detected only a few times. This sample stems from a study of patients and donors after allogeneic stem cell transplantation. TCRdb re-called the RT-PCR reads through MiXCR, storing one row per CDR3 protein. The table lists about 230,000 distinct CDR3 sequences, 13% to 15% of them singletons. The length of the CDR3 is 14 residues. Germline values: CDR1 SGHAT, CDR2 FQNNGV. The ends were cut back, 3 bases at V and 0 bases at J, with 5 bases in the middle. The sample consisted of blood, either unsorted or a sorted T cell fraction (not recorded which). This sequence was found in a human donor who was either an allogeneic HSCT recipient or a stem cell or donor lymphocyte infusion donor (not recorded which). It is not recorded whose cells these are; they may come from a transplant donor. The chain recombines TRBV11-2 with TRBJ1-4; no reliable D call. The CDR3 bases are TGTGCCAGCAGCTTCACGGCAACTAATGAAAAACTGTTTTTT. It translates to CASSFTATNEKLFF.